This is a list of T cell receptor beta chains from one sample in a study of CD8 T cells in ankylosing spondylitis. TCRdb reprocessed the 5' RACE reads via MiXCR and lists one record per CDR3 protein. The data hold roughly 150,000 distinct CDR3 sequences, with just over 9.5% observed a single time. What was sequenced was blood, either unsorted or a sorted T cell fraction (not recorded which). The receptors shown here come from a female donor with ankylosing spondylitis or in good health (not recorded which). Both conserved end residues are part of each CDR3. A D gene is named only where the DNA matches it firmly. Where a row states a size, it is once, few, many or the class of an expanded clone; other rows omit it.

>NA|TRBJ1-5|NA|TRBV7-9
TGTGCCAGCAGCTTTTCAGGGGCGGCGGATCAGCCCCAGCATTTT
CASSFSGAADQPQHF
>few|TRBJ2-5|NA|TRBV4-3
TGCGCCAGCAGCTCCGGAGCCGGCCAAGAGACCCAGTACTTC
CASSSGAGQETQYF
>few|TRBJ2-1|TRBD1|TRBV6-2/TRBV6-3
TGTGCCAGCAGTTCCTTACAGGGGAACTTTGTCTTTAGCTACAATGAGCAGTTCTTC
CASSSLQGNFVFSYNEQFF
>NA|TRBJ2-5|TRBD1|TRBV12-3/TRBV12-4
TGTGCCAGCAGCCCCGGGACAGCGCTCCACACCCAGTACTTC
CASSPGTALHTQYF
>NA|TRBJ2-2|TRBD2|TRBV4-3
TGCGCCAGCAGCCAAGATCCGCGCGGGAGGTACACCGGGGAGCTGTTTTTT
CASSQDPRGRYTGELFF
>many|TRBJ1-2|NA|TRBV29-1
TGCAGCGTTGAAGGCAACGACTATGGCTACACCTTC
CSVEGNDYGYTF
>NA|TRBJ2-1|NA|TRBV7-8
TGTGCCAGCTTAGATGTTTACACCAATGAGCAGTTCTTC
CASLDVYTNEQFF
>few|TRBJ1-1|NA|TRBV4-3
TGCGCCAGCAGCCAAGCAACAGGCGCCACTGAAGCTTTCTTT
CASSQATGATEAFF
>NA|TRBJ2-1|TRBD2|TRBV7-9
TGTGCCAGCAGCACGGGACTAGCGGGGAACAATGAGCAGTTCTTC
CASSTGLAGNNEQFF
>NA|TRBJ2-2|TRBD2|TRBV27
TGTGCCAGCACCCGGGGGGAGGGGACCGGGGAGCTGTTTTTT
CASTRGEGTGELFF
>NA|TRBJ2-3|TRBD1|TRBV24-1
TGTGCCACCAGTGATTCAGGGACAGGGGGCCGGAATACGCAGTATTTT
CATSDSGTGGRNTQYF
>few|TRBJ2-7|TRBD2|TRBV10-3
TGTGCCATCAGTGAAGGGCGGGAGGGTTACGAGCAGTACTTC
CAISEGREGYEQYF
>NA|TRBJ2-6|NA|TRBV27
TGTGCCAGCTCCTCGCGAGGGCGGATTATATCTGGGGCCAACGTCCTGACTTTC
CASSSRGRIISGANVLTF
>NA|TRBJ2-6|NA|TRBV7-9
TGTGCCAGCAGCTTAGTTTCGCGCTCTGGGGCCAACGTCCTGACTTTC
CASSLVSRSGANVLTF
>NA|TRBJ1-5|NA|TRBV4-3
TGCGCCAGCAGCCAAGATTGGAGATTTAGCAATCAGCCCCAGCATTTT
CASSQDWRFSNQPQHF
>NA|TRBJ2-1|NA|TRBV28
TGTGCCAGCAGTTATATCGTCGGGTACTACAATGAGCAGTTCTTC
CASSYIVGYYNEQFF
>few|TRBJ1-1|NA|TRBV3-1
TGTGCCAGCAGCCACGGATCACAGGCCCGAGAGGAAGCTTTCTTT
CASSHGSQAREEAFF
>many|TRBJ1-1|NA|TRBV5-1
TGCGCCAGCAGCTGGGGGGGAGTTGAAGCTTTCTTT
CASSWGGVEAFF
>NA|TRBJ1-2|NA|TRBV24-1
TGTGCCACCAGTGATTTGAATCGGGGCTATGGCTACACCTTC
CATSDLNRGYGYTF
>few|TRBJ2-1|NA|TRBV6-1
TGTGCCAGCAGTCAGGGCATTCAGGGACATGAGCAGTTCTTC
CASSQGIQGHEQFF
>many|TRBJ2-1|TRBD2|TRBV29-1
TGCAGCGAGACTAGCGGATACTACAATGAGCAGTTCTTC
CSETSGYYNEQFF
>NA|TRBJ1-1|NA|TRBV29-1
TGCAGCGTTGAAGGGCCCGGACGCGGAAACACTGAAGCTTTCTTT
CSVEGPGRGNTEAFF
>many|TRBJ2-5|NA|TRBV25-1
TGTGCCAGCAGTGCGGGAAAGCAGACCCAGTACTTC
CASSAGKQTQYF
>few|TRBJ2-5|NA|TRBV14
TGTGCCAGCAGCTCGGACTGGGGGGCTGGGGAGACCCAGTACTTC
CASSSDWGAGETQYF
>few|TRBJ2-5|NA|TRBV5-6
TGTGCCAGCAGCTTGGGGCCAGAGACCCAGTACTTC
CASSLGPETQYF
>few|TRBJ2-1|NA|TRBV7-9
TGTGCCAGCAGCCAAGGGGAAGGGGAGCAGTTCTTC
CASSQGEGEQFF
>NA|TRBJ2-7|TRBD2|TRBV20-1
TGCAGTGCAACAAGCGGGAGGGCGTACGAGCAGTACTTC
CSATSGRAYEQYF
>NA|TRBJ2-1|NA|TRBV7-3
TGTGCCAGCAGCTTAGGAGTATTTGGGTCGGAGCAGTTCTTC
CASSLGVFGSEQFF
>few|TRBJ1-5|NA|TRBV6-1
TGTGCCAGCAGTGACCATCAGCCCCAGCATTTT
CASSDHQPQHF
>few|TRBJ2-1|NA|TRBV7-3
TGTGCCAGCAGCTCGAGCTTAGCCTACAATGAGCAGTTCTTC
CASSSSLAYNEQFF
>many|TRBJ1-1|NA|TRBV4-3
TGCGCCAGCAGCCAAGATTCCCGGGGGAAGAACACTGAAGCTTTCTTT
CASSQDSRGKNTEAFF
>few|TRBJ2-1|TRBD2|TRBV5-4
TGTGCCAGCAGCCCCGGACTAGCGGGGACCAATGAGCAGTTCTTC
CASSPGLAGTNEQFF
>NA|TRBJ2-2|TRBD2|TRBV15
TGTGCCACCAGCAGAGATCGGGAGGCACCAACAAGCACGGGGGAGCTGTTTTTT
CATSRDREAPTSTGELFF
>few|TRBJ2-5|NA|TRBV20-1
TGCAGTGCTAGTGGTGGGGATGGTTGGGAGACCCAGTACTTC
CSASGGDGWETQYF
>few|TRBJ2-3|TRBD2|TRBV3-1
TGTGCCAGCAGCCCCCACGGACTAGCGGCCGAGGGCACAGATACGCAGTATTTT
CASSPHGLAAEGTDTQYF
>NA|TRBJ1-1|TRBD1|TRBV14
TGTGCCAGCAGCCAAGTGGACAGGAGGGGAACTGAAGCTTTCTTT
CASSQVDRRGTEAFF
>NA|TRBJ2-3|NA|TRBV27
TGTGCCAGCAGTCCGACAGGAGGGTTCACAGATACGCAGTATTTT
CASSPTGGFTDTQYF
>many|TRBJ2-3|NA|TRBV11-3
TGTGCCAGCAGCTTAGGGCGGGGATATACGCAGTATTTT
CASSLGRGYTQYF
>NA|TRBJ2-1|TRBD2|TRBV19
TGTGCCAGTAGTATCGGGACTAGCGACAATGAGCAGTTCTTC
CASSIGTSDNEQFF
>many|TRBJ2-3|NA|TRBV11-2
TGTGCCAGCAGCCCTCCAGATACGCAGTATTTT
CASSPPDTQYF
>NA|TRBJ2-1|TRBD2|TRBV27
TGTGCCAGCAGCCGACGACTAGCGGCCTACAATGAGCAGTTCTTC
CASSRRLAAYNEQFF
>few|TRBJ2-1|TRBD2|TRBV5-1
TGCGCCAGCAGCTTCGGGGAGCGGGAGTCGGTCTACAATGAGCAGTTCTTC
CASSFGERESVYNEQFF
>many|TRBJ2-1|NA|TRBV12-3/TRBV12-4
TGTGCCTGTGATAGCCAGCCGAAGAATGAGCAGTTCTTC
CACDSQPKNEQFF
>NA|TRBJ1-1|NA|TRBV7-9
TGTGCCAGCAGCTCTCTGGCGTCTGAAGCTTTCTTT
CASSSLASEAFF
>few|TRBJ2-5|TRBD1|TRBV20-1
TGCAGTGCGACGACAGGGGAAGGGGTACAAGAGACCCAGTACTTC
CSATTGEGVQETQYF
>few|TRBJ1-1|NA|TRBV4-3
TGCGCCAGCAGCCAAGATCTTGGCCTGGGGATCACTGAAGCTTTCTTT
CASSQDLGLGITEAFF
>few|TRBJ2-3|NA|TRBV27
TGTGCCAGCAGTTTAGGCGGCCATATTGTCGATACGCAGTATTTT
CASSLGGHIVDTQYF
>NA|TRBJ2-3|NA|TRBV28
TGTGCCAGCAGTGGGACAATTAGCACAGATACGCAGTATTTT
CASSGTISTDTQYF
>many|TRBJ2-7|NA|TRBV27
TGTGCCAGCTCGTGGGGGAGGAAGACCTACGAGCAGTACTTC
CASSWGRKTYEQYF
>many|TRBJ2-2|NA|TRBV7-8
TGTGCCAGCAGCCCCCGCGTTGGCACCGGGGAGCTGTTTTTT
CASSPRVGTGELFF